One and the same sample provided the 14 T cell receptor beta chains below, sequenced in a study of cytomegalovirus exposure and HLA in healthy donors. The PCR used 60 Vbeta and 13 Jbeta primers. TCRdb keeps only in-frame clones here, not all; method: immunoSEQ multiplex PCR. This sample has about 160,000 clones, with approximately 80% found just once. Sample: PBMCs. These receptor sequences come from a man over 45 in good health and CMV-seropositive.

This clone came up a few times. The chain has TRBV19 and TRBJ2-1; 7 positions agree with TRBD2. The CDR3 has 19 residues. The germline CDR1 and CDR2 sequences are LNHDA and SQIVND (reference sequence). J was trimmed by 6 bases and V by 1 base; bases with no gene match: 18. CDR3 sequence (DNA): TGTGCCAGTAGTATAGGGTCCTCCGAATTCCTAAGCGGGGCCAATGAGCAGTTCTTC. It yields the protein CASSIGSSEFLSGANEQFF.

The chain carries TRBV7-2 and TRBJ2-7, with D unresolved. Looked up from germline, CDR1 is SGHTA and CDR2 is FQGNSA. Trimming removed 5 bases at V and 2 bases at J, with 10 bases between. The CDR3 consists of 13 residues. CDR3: CASSLQVTYEQYF. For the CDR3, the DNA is TGTGCCAGCAGCCTGCAGGTTACCTACGAGCAGTACTTC.

The CDR3 sequence is CASSFHGPHRENQPQHF. The CDR3 DNA reads TGTGCCAGCAGTTTCCATGGTCCCCACAGGGAGAATCAGCCCCAGCATTTT. The chain couples TRBV28 to TRBJ1-5; D perhaps matches TRBD1 (6 bases). Germline values: CDR1 MDHEN, CDR2 SYDVKM. Between the trimmed V and J ends, which lost 3 bases and 4 bases, there was a span of 19 bases. This CDR3 has 17 amino acids.

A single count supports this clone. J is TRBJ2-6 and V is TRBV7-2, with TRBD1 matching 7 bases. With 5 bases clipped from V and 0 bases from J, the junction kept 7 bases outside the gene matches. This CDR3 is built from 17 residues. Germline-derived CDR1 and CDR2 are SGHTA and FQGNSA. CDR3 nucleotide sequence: TGTGCCAGCAGCCTACGGGACAGTAGCTCTGGGGCCAACGTCCTGACTTTC. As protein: CASSLRDSSSGANVLTF.

CDR3 in DNA: TGTGCCAGCAGCTTTCAGGGGAACACTGAAGCTTTCTTT. Its protein product is CASSFQGNTEAFF. The rearrangement joins TRBV7-2 to TRBJ1-1, with TRBD1 as a possible D gene (5 bases). Germline CDR1 reads SGHTA; CDR2 reads FQGNSA. V gave up 3 bases and J gave up 1 base, with 6 bases separating them. The CDR3 is 13 amino acids.

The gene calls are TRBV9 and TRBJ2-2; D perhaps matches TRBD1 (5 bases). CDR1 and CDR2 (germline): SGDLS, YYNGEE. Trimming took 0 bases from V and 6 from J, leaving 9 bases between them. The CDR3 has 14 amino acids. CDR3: CASSVGRVPGELFF. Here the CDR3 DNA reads TGTGCCAGCAGCGTAGGCAGGGTCCCCGGGGAGCTGTTTTTT.

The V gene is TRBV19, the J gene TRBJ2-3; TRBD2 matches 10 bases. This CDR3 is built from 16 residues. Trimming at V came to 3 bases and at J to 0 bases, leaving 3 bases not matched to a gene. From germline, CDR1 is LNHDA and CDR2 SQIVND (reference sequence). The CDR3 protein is CASSMISGGSTDTQYF. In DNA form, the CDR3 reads TGTGCCAGTAGTATGATTAGCGGGGGGAGCACAGATACGCAGTATTTT.

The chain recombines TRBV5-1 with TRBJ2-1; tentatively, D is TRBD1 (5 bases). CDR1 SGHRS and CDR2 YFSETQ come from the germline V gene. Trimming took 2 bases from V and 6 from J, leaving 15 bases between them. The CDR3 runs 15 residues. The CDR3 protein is CASSFSGRDGNEQFF. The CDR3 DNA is TGCGCCAGCAGCTTTTCGGGCAGGGATGGCAATGAGCAGTTCTTC.

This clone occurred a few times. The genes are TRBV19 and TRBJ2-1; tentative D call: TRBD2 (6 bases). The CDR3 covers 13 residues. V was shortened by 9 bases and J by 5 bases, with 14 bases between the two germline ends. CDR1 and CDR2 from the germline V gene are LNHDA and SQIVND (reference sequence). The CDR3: CARLLAEHNEQFF. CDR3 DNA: TGTGCCAGACTTTTAGCGGAACACAATGAGCAGTTCTTC.

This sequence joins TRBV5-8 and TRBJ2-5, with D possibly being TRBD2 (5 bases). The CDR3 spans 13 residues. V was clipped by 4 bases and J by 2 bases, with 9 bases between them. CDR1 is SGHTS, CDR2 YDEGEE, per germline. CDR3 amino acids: CASSPDLQETQYF. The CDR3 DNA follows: TGTGCCAGCAGCCCGGACTTACAAGAGACCCAGTACTTC.

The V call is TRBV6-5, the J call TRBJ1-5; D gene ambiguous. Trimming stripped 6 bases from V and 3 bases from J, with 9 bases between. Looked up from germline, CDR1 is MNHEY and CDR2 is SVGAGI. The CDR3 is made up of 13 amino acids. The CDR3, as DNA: TGTGCCAGCAGCTCGAGGGACAATCAGCCCCAGCATTTT. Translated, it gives CASSSRDNQPQHF.

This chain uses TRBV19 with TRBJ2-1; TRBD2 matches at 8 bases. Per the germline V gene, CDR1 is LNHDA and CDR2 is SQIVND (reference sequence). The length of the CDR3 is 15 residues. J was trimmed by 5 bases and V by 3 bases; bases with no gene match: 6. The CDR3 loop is CASSIIGLADNEQFF. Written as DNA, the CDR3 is TGTGCCAGTAGTATTATAGGACTAGCCGACAATGAGCAGTTCTTC.

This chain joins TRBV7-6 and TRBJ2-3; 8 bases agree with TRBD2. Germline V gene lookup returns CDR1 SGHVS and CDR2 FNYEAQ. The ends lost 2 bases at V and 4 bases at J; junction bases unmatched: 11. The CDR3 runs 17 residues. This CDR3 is CASSLQPPGLVADTQYF. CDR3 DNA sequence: TGTGCCAGCAGCTTACAGCCTCCGGGACTAGTGGCAGATACGCAGTATTTT.

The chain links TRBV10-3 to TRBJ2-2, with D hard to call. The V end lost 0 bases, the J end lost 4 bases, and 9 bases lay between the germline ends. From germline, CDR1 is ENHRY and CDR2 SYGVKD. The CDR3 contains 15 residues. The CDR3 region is CAISESLRSTGELFF. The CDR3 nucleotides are TGTGCCATCAGTGAGTCATTGCGGAGCACCGGGGAGCTGTTTTTT.